The 9 T cell receptor beta chains reported below all come from one sample, sequenced in a study of blood T cell repertoires in COVID-19. Method: immunoSEQ multiplex PCR; TCRdb's copy keeps in-frame clones and lacks some. The sample consists of 35,000 to 55,000 clones, around 70% of them appearing once. The source material was peripheral blood. Every receptor here comes from a man aged 80 or over with acute or convalescent COVID-19.

The chain combines TRBV19 with TRBJ2-1; D may be TRBD2 (6 bases). This CDR3 comprises 14 residues. Trimming took 3 bases from V and 9 from J, leaving 15 bases between them. Germline loops: CDR1 LNHDA, CDR2 SQIVND (reference sequence). In nucleotides, the CDR3 is TGTGCCAGTAGTATCCCGCAGCGGGCGACTGAGCAGTTCTTC. Translated: CASSIPQRATEQFF.

This chain uses TRBV11-2 with TRBJ2-5, with D tentatively TRBD2 (6 bases). The CDR3 has 15 amino acids. Germline CDR1 and CDR2: SGHAT and FQNNGV. V was cut by 0 bases and J by 4 bases, with 12 bases left in between. DNA for the CDR3: TGTGCCAGCAGCTTAGACTCGGGACTTCCAGAGACCCAGTACTTC. Protein product: CASSLDSGLPETQYF.

The V call is TRBV30, the J call TRBJ1-6; maybe TRBD1 (6 bases). Trimming shortened V by 8 bases and J by 0 bases, and 14 bases separated the two germline ends. The CDR3 extends over 15 amino acids. Germline CDR1 reads GTSNPN; CDR2 reads SVGIG (reference sequence). The CDR3 loop is CAQGGSISYNSPLHF. Here the CDR3 DNA reads TGTGCCCAAGGGGGTTCAATCTCCTATAATTCACCCCTCCACTTT.

The gene calls are TRBV7-9 and TRBJ1-2; D is possibly TRBD1 (5 bases). Germline V gene data show CDR1 as SEHNR and CDR2 as FQNEAQ (reference sequence). The CDR3 runs 16 residues. Between the trimmed V and J ends, which lost 2 bases and 0 bases, there was a span of 13 bases. Written as DNA, the CDR3 is TGTGCCAGCAGCTTAATGGACGGGGGATCTAACTATGGCTACACCTTC. As protein: CASSLMDGGSNYGYTF.

V and J are TRBV27 and TRBJ1-2, with D perhaps matching TRBD1 (5 bases). The CDR3 extends over 13 amino acids. V lost 5 bases to trimming and J lost 7 bases, with 14 bases between them. From germline, CDR1 is MNHEY and CDR2 SMNVEV (reference sequence). DNA for the CDR3: TGTGCCAGCAGTCTGCGGCAGGGTGGTGGCTACACCTTC. It encodes CASSLRQGGGYTF.

The chain recombines TRBV19 with TRBJ2-2, with no clear D. Germline values: CDR1 LNHDA, CDR2 SQIVND (reference sequence). The CDR3 is made up of 14 amino acids. Between the trimmed V and J ends, which lost 3 bases and 1 base, there was a span of 6 bases. The CDR3 DNA sequence: TGTGCCAGTAGTATGACACTGAACACCGGGGAGCTGTTTTTT. Translating gives CASSMTLNTGELFF.

This clone was recorded only once. This chain joins TRBV11-3 and TRBJ2-2; perhaps TRBD1 as D (6 bases). The CDR3 length is 14 residues. The germline V gene has CDR1 SGHNT and CDR2 YENEEA. V lost 5 bases to trimming and J lost 6 bases, with 13 bases between them. The CDR3 DNA follows: TGTGCCAGCAGCCAGGGGCCCGCGGCCGGGGAGCTGTTTTTT. Encoded protein: CASSQGPAAGELFF.

The rearrangement joins TRBV9 to TRBJ2-3; TRBD1 matches 7 bases. The CDR3 extends over 16 amino acids. V lost 4 bases, J lost 2 bases, and 10 bases stayed unmatched. Germline loops: CDR1 SGDLS, CDR2 YYNGEE. DNA for the CDR3: TGTGCCAGCAGCACACCACCGGGACAGCCCACAGATACGCAGTATTTT. Protein product: CASSTPPGQPTDTQYF. The whole variable domain, filled in from reference TRBV9 and TRBJ2-3, reads DSGVTQTPKHLITATGQRVTLRCSPRSGDLSVYWYQQSLDQGLQFLIQYYNGEERAKGNILERFSAQQFPDLHSELNLSSLELGDSALYFCASSTPPGQPTDTQYFGPGTRLTVL.

The gene calls are TRBV6-6 and TRBJ2-5; TRBD1 matches at 10 bases. Germline V lookup: CDR1 MNHNY, CDR2 SVGAGI (reference sequence). The ends lost 4 bases at V and 5 bases at J; junction bases unmatched: 4. This CDR3 has 14 residues. CDR3 bases: TGTGCCAGCAGTTTGACAGGGGGCTGGGAGACCCAGTACTTC. The encoded protein is CASSLTGGWETQYF.